This T cell receptor (beta chain) was identified in a study of cytomegalovirus exposure and HLA in healthy donors. As for the study in general: The approximately 720 first-cohort repertoires and the 95 to 150 validation repertoires shared the same platform, a later analysis reported. Findings and limits, study-wide: Despite most TCR sequences being rare, some public TCRs occurred in many donors.

Deletions cut 4 bases from V and 2 bases from J, with 5 bases between. Germline V gene lookup returns CDR1 SNHLY and CDR2 FYNNEI. This CDR3 is 12 amino acids long. Details on this clone: Its antigen is unknown.

Assay: immunoSEQ multiplex PCR; the TCRdb copy retains only in-frame clones and omits some. Here the sample spans approximately 300,000 clones, around 90% being singletons. This sequence originates from a woman in her twenties or thirties in good health and CMV-seropositive. The V gene is TRBV2, the J gene TRBJ1-2, with unresolved D. Material for sequencing was PBMCs. The CDR3 nucleotides are TGTGCCAGCAGTGCCGAAAACTATGGCTACACCTTC. Protein product: CASSAENYGYTF.